What follows are 8 T cell receptor beta chains derived from one specimen sequenced in a study of shared clonotypes between healthy human individuals. Only in-frame clones appear in the TCRdb table, and some are missing; sequencing was by immunoSEQ multiplex PCR. This sample has some 700,000 clones, with 90% found just once. Specimen: memory CD8+ T cells from PBMCs. Subset given: CD45RO+ cells pooled with CCR7-negative TemRA cells. The receptors derive from a man younger than 35 in good health. Some clones in this sample may be carry-over from other donors' samples.

This clone was observed once. The V and J genes are TRBV19 and TRBJ1-5; D is possibly TRBD1 (5 bases). This CDR3 has 15 residues. The V gene lost 9 bases and the J gene lost 2 bases, with 17 bases spanning the gap. Germline V gene data show CDR1 as LNHDA and CDR2 as SQIVND (reference sequence). The CDR3 protein is CASAHRTRGNQPQHF. The CDR3 DNA follows: TGTGCCAGCGCCCACAGGACCCGGGGCAATCAGCCCCAGCATTTT.

V is TRBV5-4 and J is TRBJ1-2; 7 bases line up with TRBD1. With 2 bases clipped from V and 3 bases from J, the junction kept 1 base outside the gene matches. CDR1 is SGHNT, CDR2 YYREEE, per germline (reference sequence). The CDR3 is made up of 13 amino acids. The CDR3 loop reads CASSLGTDYGYTF. For the CDR3, the DNA is TGTGCCAGCAGCTTAGGGACAGACTATGGCTACACCTTC.

The chain couples TRBV19 to TRBJ2-1; TRBD2 is a possible D gene (6 bases). The CDR3 is made up of 13 amino acids. Germline CDR1 and CDR2: LNHDA and SQIVND (reference sequence). Trimming left V 9 bases short and J 0 bases short, with 9 bases between. The CDR3 coding sequence is TGTGCCAGCCGGGACTCCTCCTACAATGAGCAGTTCTTC. Translated, it gives CASRDSSYNEQFF.

The chain is built from TRBV9 and TRBJ2-6; tentative D call: TRBD1 (6 bases). Germline CDR1 and CDR2: SGDLS and YYNGEE. The CDR3 is 20 residues long. The V end lost 3 bases, the J end lost 0 bases, and 22 bases lay between the germline ends. The CDR3 DNA sequence: TGTGCCAGCAGCGAAGGATTTCACAGGGTCGCGAACTCTGGGGCCAACGTCCTGACTTTC. It is translated as CASSEGFHRVANSGANVLTF.

This chain links TRBV5-1 with TRBJ2-7; 13 nucleotides agree with TRBD2. The CDR3 runs to 18 residues. The germline V gene encodes CDR1 SGHRS and CDR2 YFSETQ. With 4 bases clipped from V and 2 bases from J, the junction kept 12 bases outside the gene matches. DNA of the CDR3: TGCGCCAGCAGCCCGCGACAGGGGACTAGCGGGGACCCCTACGAGCAGTACTTC. Its protein product is CASSPRQGTSGDPYEQYF.

J is TRBJ2-5 and V is TRBV28, with D possibly being TRBD1 (6 bases). CDR1 and CDR2 from the germline V gene are MDHEN and SYDVKM. The CDR3 is 14 residues long. Trimming took 5 bases from V and 5 from J, leaving 15 bases between them. The CDR3 is CASSEGHALETQYF. Here the CDR3 DNA reads TGTGCCAGCAGTGAGGGACATGCCCTGGAGACCCAGTACTTC.

The chain joins TRBV5-4 to TRBJ2-7; D is unresolved. The CDR3 is 11 amino acids. CDR1 is SGHNT, CDR2 YYREEE, per germline (reference sequence). With 3 bases removed from V and 5 bases from J, the gap between germline ends came to 6 bases. For the CDR3, the DNA is TGTGCCAGCAGCTCCTTCAACGAGCAGTACTTC. Translated, it gives CASSSFNEQYF.

The chain employs TRBV21-1 and TRBJ2-7. TRBV21-1 is assigned pseudogene status. The CDR3 runs to 14 residues. CDR3 in amino acids: CASLEPGRRYEQYF. The CDR3 DNA sequence: TGTGCCAGCTTAGAACCGGGACGTAGATACGAGCAGTACTTC.